The 10 T cell receptor beta chains listed next were all sequenced from one sample in a study of blood T cells in healthy people across ages. A second about 6 to 12 cycle PCR used barcoded and J-beta primers. TCRdb reanalysed the 5' RACE reads using MiXCR and keeps one entry per CDR3 protein. Of 1.5 million to 2 million distinct CDR3 sequences listed, about 50% are singletons. The sequenced sample was blood. The receptors shown here come from a middle-aged woman in good health.

This clonotype has only a few counts. This chain links TRBV4-1 with TRBJ1-2; D call uncertain. CDR1 is MGHRA and CDR2 is YSYEKL in the germline V gene. V lost 2 bases and J lost 6, with 4 bases in between. The CDR3 totals 11 residues. For the CDR3, the DNA is TGCGCCAGCAGCCAACCAAATGGCTACACCTTC. It yields the protein CASSQPNGYTF.

The table lists this clonotype with a few counts. The chain combines TRBV28 with TRBJ2-7; D gene uncertain. Trimming pared 8 bases from V and 4 bases from J, leaving 9 bases between. CDR1 MDHEN and CDR2 SYDVKM come from the germline V gene. This CDR3 comprises 11 residues. The CDR3 loop is CASGALYEQYF. The CDR3 region has the DNA TGTGCCAGCGGTGCCCTTTACGAGCAGTACTTC. Variable domain in full (rest from reference TRBV28 and TRBJ2-7): DVKVTQSSRYLVKRTGEKVFLECVQDMDHENMFWYRQDPGLGLRLIYFSYDVKMKEKGDIPEGYSVSREKKERFSLILESASTNQTSMYLCASGALYEQYFGPGTRLTVT.

The V gene is TRBV7-3, the J gene TRBJ2-1; 14 bases match TRBD2. Looked up from germline, CDR1 is SGHTA and CDR2 is FQGTGA. This CDR3 has 18 amino acids. The V gene end was trimmed by 5 bases and the J gene end by 6 bases; junction bases not matched to a gene: 12. The CDR3 region has the DNA TGTGCCAGCAGCCCTTGGGCGACTAGCGGGGGGGTGGGCAATGAGCAGTTCTTC. It yields the protein CASSPWATSGGVGNEQFF.

V and J are TRBV27 and TRBJ2-7; a possible D gene is TRBD1 (5 bases). Trimming removed 5 bases at V and 1 base at J, with 18 bases between. The germline gives CDR1 MNHEY, CDR2 SMNVEV (reference sequence). This CDR3 is built from 16 residues. The CDR3 DNA reads as TGTGCCAGCAGTAAGCCCCTAAGGGGTGTTTCCTACGAGCAGTACTTC. Its translation: CASSKPLRGVSYEQYF.

The V gene is TRBV27, the J gene TRBJ2-1, with D maybe TRBD2 (6 bases). The CDR3 is made up of 17 amino acids. V lost 4 bases and J lost 9, with 25 bases in between. Germline-derived CDR1 and CDR2 are MNHEY and SMNVEV (reference sequence). DNA of the CDR3: TGTGCCAGCAGTTCACGGACAATAGCGGCAGAGGGTCCTGAGCAGTTCTTC. The encoded protein is CASSSRTIAAEGPEQFF.

This clonotype was seen only a few times. The chain couples TRBV5-5 to TRBJ2-5, with 10 bases that match TRBD1. Germline trimming cut 0 bases from V and 1 base from J; bases unmatched to any gene: 3. This CDR3 has 16 residues. Per the germline V gene, CDR1 is SGHKS and CDR2 is YYEKEE (reference sequence). CDR3 region: CASSLARTGGQETQYF. Here the CDR3 DNA reads TGTGCCAGCAGCTTGGCCAGGACAGGGGGCCAAGAGACCCAGTACTTC.

The J gene is TRBJ1-2, the V gene TRBV20-1, with D perhaps TRBD1 (5 bases). The CDR3 sequence is 15 residues long. The V end lost 1 base, the J end lost 6 bases, and 18 bases lay between the germline ends. Germline V gene sequence: CDR1 DFQATT, CDR2 SNEGSKA (reference sequence). The CDR3 loop reads CSARVGTGNFHGYTF. The DNA of the CDR3 is TGCAGTGCTAGAGTGGGGACCGGAAACTTCCATGGCTACACCTTC.

The rearrangement links TRBV7-6 to TRBJ2-4; TRBD1 agrees at 7 bases. The J call is uncertain, as TRBJ2-7 better fits the DNA end. The CDR3 runs to 15 residues. The V gene's germline CDR1 is SGHVS and CDR2 FNYEAQ. CDR3 loop: CASSLAGGFSYEQYF. The DNA of the CDR3 is TGTGCCAGCAGTCTAGCAGGGGGTTTCTCCTACGAGCAGTACTTC.

This chain connects TRBV6-1 to TRBJ1-4, with TRBD1 identical over 8 bases. The CDR3 contains 13 residues. Germline V lookup: CDR1 MNHNS, CDR2 SASEGT. CDR3: CAILTGENEKLFF. The CDR3, as DNA: TGTGCGATCCTGACAGGGGAGAATGAAAAACTGTTTTTT.

The J gene is TRBJ2-5, the V gene TRBV20-1; the D gene is possibly TRBD1 (5 bases). There are 16 residues in the CDR3. In germline, CDR1 is DFQATT, CDR2 SNEGSKA (reference sequence). Trimming pared 4 bases from V and 0 bases from J, leaving 18 bases between. CDR3 in DNA: TGCAGTGCTAAGAAATTCCCGACAGTGTACCAAGAGACCCAGTACTTC. Translated: CSAKKFPTVYQETQYF.